This T cell receptor beta chain comes out of a study of T cell changes during pregnancy in multiple sclerosis. Repertoires were generated with immunoSEQ multiplex PCR, while TCRdb's copy carries only in-frame clones and drops some. The top ten clones hold roughly 0.5% of a sample with fewer than 45,000 clones, 89% of them seen once. There are 15 residues in the CDR3. Germline V gene data show CDR1 as SEHNR and CDR2 as FQNEAQ (reference sequence). V dropped 5 bases and J dropped 3 bases, with 17 bases sitting between them. This clone appeared once. J is TRBJ2-7 and V is TRBV7-9; maybe TRBD1 (6 bases). Material: CD4+ T cells from peripheral blood mononuclear cells, obtained in the first trimester of pregnancy. This clonotype was obtained from a female donor with multiple sclerosis, enrolled in a pregnancy study. The CDR3: CASSALPGHGYEQYF. CDR3 in DNA: TGTGCCAGCAGCGCTTTGCCGGGACACGGCTACGAGCAGTACTTC.